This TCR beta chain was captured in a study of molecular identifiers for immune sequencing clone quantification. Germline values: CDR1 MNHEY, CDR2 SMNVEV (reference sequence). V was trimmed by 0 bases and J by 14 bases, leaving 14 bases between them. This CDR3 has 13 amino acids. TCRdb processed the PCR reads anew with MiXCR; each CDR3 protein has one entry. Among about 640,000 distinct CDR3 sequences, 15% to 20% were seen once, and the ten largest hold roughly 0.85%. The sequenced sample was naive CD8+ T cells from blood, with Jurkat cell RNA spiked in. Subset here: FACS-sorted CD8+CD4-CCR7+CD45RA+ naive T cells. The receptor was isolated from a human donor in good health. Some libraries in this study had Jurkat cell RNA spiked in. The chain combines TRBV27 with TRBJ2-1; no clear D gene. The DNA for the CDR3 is TGTGCCAGCAGTTTATCGGTTAGGTATTTGGAGTTCTTC. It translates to CASSLSVRYLEFF.